This note documents a single T cell receptor (beta chain) sequence. Its target is not known. The V end lost 3 bases, the J end lost 4 bases, and 12 bases lay between the germline ends. Germline assignment: CDR1 SGHAT and CDR2 FQDESV (reference sequence). The CDR3 loop spans 14 amino acids. The data derive from a study of T cells in Graves' hyperthyroidism and ophthalmopathy. Newly diagnosed patients aged 18 to 65 had hyperthyroidism of under 2 months' duration. In making diagnoses, clinical symptoms, serum thyroxine and TRAb, thyroid ultrasound and orbital computed tomography were all used. Findings and limits, study-wide: Model predictions of ophthalmopathy came a median approximately 6.8 months before onset. Most thyroid clonotypes that were expanded above 0.001 also turned up in blood.

The CDR3 regions of TCR beta were amplified from RNA transcripts. First-round RT-PCR with HTBI primers amplified the TCR CDR3 region. A single record per CDR3 protein comes from TCRdb applying MiXCR to the multiplex PCR reads. The sample contains hundreds of thousands of distinct CDR3 sequences, approximately 15% of which appear only once. V usage is TRBV11-1 and J usage is TRBJ2-5, with D possibly matching TRBD1 (5 bases). The sequence derives from a woman younger than 35 with Graves' hyperthyroidism. The source material was blood. The CDR3 region has the DNA TGTGCCAGCAGCTTCGGCAGGGTTGTAGAGACCCAGTACTTC. Amino acid sequence: CASSFGRVVETQYF.